This T cell receptor beta chain came from a study of shared clonotypes between healthy human individuals. Study details: Three plates were used per donor for CD4 naive, three for CD4 memory, two for CD8 naive and one for CD8 memory.

Only in-frame clones appear in the TCRdb table, and some are missing; sequencing was by immunoSEQ multiplex PCR. Among about 2.4 million clones listed, over 85% were seen once. Looked up from germline, CDR1 is SGHTA and CDR2 is FQGNSA. CDR3 length equals 15 residues. Trimming shortened V by 5 bases and J by 4 bases, and 15 bases separated the two germline ends. In the CD4+ fraction, cells were divided into CD45RA+ naive and CD45RA-negative memory subsets. Study-wide points: Sharing across four donors was highest in naive CD4 (around 5%) and lowest in memory CD8 (around 0.4%).

A note on this clone: Its cognate antigen is unknown.

The V gene is TRBV7-2, the J gene TRBJ1-5; possible D gene TRBD1, 5 bases. Sequencing was done on a sample of naive CD4+ T cells from PBMCs. Stated subset: CD45RA+ positively selected. This TCR was sampled from a man aged 18 to 29 in good health. Some clones in this sample may be carry-over from other donors' samples. Here the CDR3 reads CASSAGGERNQPQHF. Here the CDR3 DNA reads TGTGCCAGCAGCGCCGGGGGGGAGAGGAATCAGCCCCAGCATTTT.